This TCR beta chain was sequenced for a study of cytomegalovirus exposure and HLA in healthy donors. CDR1 SGDLS and CDR2 YYNGEE come from the germline V gene. This CDR3 is 15 amino acids long. Trimming shortened V by 0 bases and J by 7 bases, and 16 bases separated the two germline ends. Primers: 60 Vbeta forward and 13 Jbeta reverse. TCRdb's table, derived via immunoSEQ multiplex PCR, lists solely in-frame clones and lacks some. The profile shows a few hundred thousand clones, over 75% of them singletons. The chain couples TRBV9 to TRBJ1-2; D possibly corresponds to TRBD1 (6 bases). The source material was PBMCs. This TCR derives from a man in his late teens or twenties in good health and CMV-seronegative. The CDR3 spells CASSVAFGQSSGYTF. Written as DNA, the CDR3 is TGTGCCAGCAGCGTAGCCTTTGGACAGTCGAGTGGCTACACCTTC. Looking up the rest from reference TRBV9 and TRBJ1-2 gives the full variable domain: DSGVTQTPKHLITATGQRVTLRCSPRSGDLSVYWYQQSLDQGLQFLIQYYNGEERAKGNILERFSAQQFPDLHSELNLSSLELGDSALYFCASSVAFGQSSGYTFGSGTRLTVV.